This T cell receptor (beta chain) was identified during a study of beta chain features in type 1 diabetes (dated by TCRdb to 2017 to 2018). About the full investigation: Patients and healthy donors did not differ in mean age, gender distribution, total cell number or subset yield. Across all samples, about 110 million sorted cells were examined, and cell number per subset correlated strongly with RNA yield. In the study, TCRB repertoires of sorted circulating CD4+ T cell subsets from recently diagnosed type 1 diabetes patients were compared with those of matched healthy donors. Regulatory and stem cell-like memory subsets were isolated from only 8 patients and about eight healthy donors, whereas naive and central memory subsets came from all 30 or so donors.

Each donor gave one peripheral blood draw, averaging approximately 0.11 L, which was collected into heparinised tubes. Using a panel that included CD45RO, CCR7, CD25, CD127, CD95 and CD27, naive, central memory, regulatory and stem cell-like memory CD4+ T cells were sorted on a BD FACSAria II. All sorted populations exceeded 95% purity. Right away, PBMCs were isolated by Lymphoprep density gradient centrifugation and were stained directly, with no culture step. So that batch effects would be minimized, each experiment stained and sorted samples in pairs, pairing one healthy donor with one patient. Remarks on this clone: Its cognate antigen has yet to be identified. Base-call qualities are not available, and no considerably larger clone is one nucleotide away.

What the authors observed across the whole study: Only small numbers of individuals were included in the HLA sub-analyses, which left unresolved whether HLA type had any influence on TCRB rearrangement. Shorter templates might have been favored by PCR, but patient and control samples were amplified and corrected together, so both groups would have been affected equally by any skew. In all four CD4+ subsets, TCRB CDR3 length was moderately but significantly shorter in type 1 diabetes patients. Because cDNA was sequenced instead of genomic DNA, highly expressing activated cells could be over-represented, though the groups showed no difference in activation or CD3 levels. Naive, central memory and regulatory TCRB repertoires appeared to be more similar among patients than among healthy donors. At VDJ recombination sites, patients with type 1 diabetes made fewer insertions and deleted more nucleotides, a pattern implying thymic rearrangement abnormalities.

The entire amount of isolated RNA was reverse transcribed using the High Capacity cDNA Reverse Transcription Kit, so the sequenced TCRB transcripts were expressed ones. Deep immunoSEQ sequencing was performed on naive, central memory and regulatory T cell samples, with an average of approximately 3.9 million total reads per sample. After sorted cells were lysed in RLT buffer, RNA was extracted with DNase-treated RNeasy Micro or Mini kits, with the choice depending on cell number. Each cell subset was processed separately to prevent cross-contamination, with patient and healthy donor samples processed together. The immunoSEQ multiplex PCR was used to amplify TCRB sequences from cDNA, generating 87-bp fragments that spanned the CDR3 region. Amplicons were sequenced on the Illumina HiSeq platform. In the original analysis: Synthetic template baselines were used to correct PCR bias computationally, reads within Hamming distance 2 were collapsed together, and singletons that could not be merged were discarded. By aligning reads against IMGT, V, D and J genes, CDR3 length, and insertions or deletions at six rearrangement sites were assigned. Clonotype counts were normalized to sorted cell number within each subset before computing true diversity and Gini coefficients with the tcR R package. The overlap coefficient, calculated on TCRB nucleotide sequences, was used to quantify repertoire sharing. The clones in this table, taken by TCRdb from immuneACCESS, are in-frame only. Not every clone is retained; where verified, under half of the shortfall comes from an unresolved V gene, and the cause of the rest is unknown. The V and J calls and the clone size are those of that table, but D and trimming were determined from the DNA. The table for this sample lists roughly 290,000 clones; 8% of them were counted only once. The biggest ten clones account for under 1.3% of the sample.

The CDR3 numbers 11 residues from cysteine through phenylalanine. Only the CDR3 region is kept as DNA, spanning 33 bases read in frame from base 1. V and J are truncated by 4 bases and 0 bases respectively, leaving an intervening sequence of 3 bases. CDR1 and CDR2 (SQVTM, ANQGSEA) derive from the germline V gene. The chain is encoded by TRBV29-1 joined to TRBJ1-1, with no confident D gene call. The sequenced material came from central memory CD4+ T cells from blood. The origin of this receptor is a young woman in good health. In nucleotide form, the sequence is TGCAGCGTTGTGGTGAACACTGAAGCTTTCTTT. Protein translation: CSVVVNTEAFF.